These T cell receptor beta chains were read from a single sample in a study of T-cell reconstitution after alpha-beta-depleted transplantation in children. Using its own MiXCR run on the PCR reads, TCRdb lists one record per CDR3 protein. The data contain around 600,000 distinct CDR3 sequences, roughly 15% of them seen just once; the ten biggest clones take up about 1.1%. Material: PBMCs from the stem cell graft donor, obtained from the stem cell graft. The receptors shown here come from a human donor who donated a stem cell graft to a child with acute myeloid leukemia. CDR3s include the opening cysteine and the closing phenylalanine or tryptophan. The order of the fields is J gene, V gene, D gene, clone size, CDR3 DNA, CDR3 protein. D genes are given only for firm matches. Clone size is shown for a subset of rows, as once, few, many or a class of expanded clone.

J gene: TRBJ2-7; V gene: TRBV10-1; D gene: NA; clone size: many; CDR3 DNA: TGCGCCAGCCGCAAGATAGGGGCCTACGAGCAGTACTTC; CDR3 protein: CASRKIGAYEQYF
J gene: TRBJ1-2; V gene: TRBV9; D gene: TRBD1; clone size: many; CDR3 DNA: TGTGCCAGCAGCAGAAACCAGGGACAGGATGGCTACACCTTC; CDR3 protein: CASSRNQGQDGYTF
J gene: TRBJ2-7; V gene: TRBV10-3; D gene: NA; clone size: many; CDR3 DNA: TGTGCCATCGGGGATGAGTGGACCTACGAGCAGTACTTC; CDR3 protein: CAIGDEWTYEQYF
J gene: TRBJ1-5; V gene: TRBV24-1; D gene: NA; clone size: few; CDR3 DNA: TGTGCCACCAGTGGAGCAGGGGCGGCCAATCAGCCCCAGCATTTT; CDR3 protein: CATSGAGAANQPQHF
J gene: TRBJ2-3; V gene: TRBV4-1; D gene: NA; clone size: NA; CDR3 DNA: TGCGCCAGCAGCCAAGAGCGCACGCAGTATTTT; CDR3 protein: CASSQERTQYF
J gene: TRBJ2-1; V gene: TRBV5-5; D gene: NA; clone size: NA; CDR3 DNA: TGTGCCAGCAGCTCAAAAGGCAGGAGCTCCTACAATGAGCAGTTCTTC; CDR3 protein: CASSSKGRSSYNEQFF
J gene: TRBJ1-1; V gene: TRBV12-3/TRBV12-4; D gene: NA; clone size: many; CDR3 DNA: TGTGCCAGCAGCCCCGGGACCCCTATTTACACTGAAGCTTTCTTT; CDR3 protein: CASSPGTPIYTEAFF
J gene: TRBJ2-5; V gene: TRBV11-2; D gene: TRBD1; clone size: NA; CDR3 DNA: TGTGCCAGCAGCTCCCGGGACAGTGGACAAGAGACCCAGTACTTC; CDR3 protein: CASSSRDSGQETQYF
J gene: TRBJ2-2; V gene: TRBV12-3/TRBV12-4; D gene: TRBD1; clone size: NA; CDR3 DNA: TGTGCCAGCAGTCCAGGGACAGCCTTGGAGCTGTTTTTT; CDR3 protein: CASSPGTALELFF
J gene: TRBJ1-5; V gene: TRBV5-1; D gene: NA; clone size: NA; CDR3 DNA: TGCGCCAGCAGCTTGAATGGGGTGGGACAGCCCCAGCATTTT; CDR3 protein: CASSLNGVGQPQHF
J gene: TRBJ1-2; V gene: TRBV12-3/TRBV12-4; D gene: NA; clone size: NA; CDR3 DNA: TGTGCCAGCAAACCTCTCAGAGGGGGGATCGGCTACACCTTC; CDR3 protein: CASKPLRGGIGYTF
J gene: TRBJ1-1; V gene: TRBV4-2; D gene: TRBD1; clone size: many; CDR3 DNA: TGTGCCAGCAGCCAACTCCGGGACAGCGAACGAGCTTTCTTT; CDR3 protein: CASSQLRDSERAFF
J gene: TRBJ2-1; V gene: TRBV5-1; D gene: TRBD2; clone size: NA; CDR3 DNA: TGCGCCAGCAGCTCTTCTGGACTAGATTTCGATGAGCAGTTCTTC; CDR3 protein: CASSSSGLDFDEQFF
J gene: TRBJ1-1; V gene: TRBV7-9; D gene: NA; clone size: few; CDR3 DNA: TGTGCCAGCAGCGACCATTGGGGAAGTGAAGCTTTCTTT; CDR3 protein: CASSDHWGSEAFF
J gene: TRBJ1-4; V gene: TRBV20-1; D gene: NA; clone size: few; CDR3 DNA: TGCAGTGCTAGAGAGACTGCCTACGAAAAACTGTTTTTT; CDR3 protein: CSARETAYEKLFF
J gene: TRBJ1-2; V gene: TRBV25-1; D gene: NA; clone size: many; CDR3 DNA: TGTGCCAGCAGTAGCAGCAGGCGGCAGGGTGGCTACACCTTC; CDR3 protein: CASSSSRRQGGYTF
J gene: TRBJ1-1; V gene: TRBV20-1; D gene: NA; clone size: few; CDR3 DNA: TGCAGTGCTAGAGCCACAGGTGGAGACACTGAAGCTTTCTTT; CDR3 protein: CSARATGGDTEAFF
J gene: TRBJ1-2; V gene: TRBV4-1; D gene: NA; clone size: few; CDR3 DNA: TGCGCCAGCAGCCAATCGATTCGGGACTCCCTACCCTATGGCTACACCTTC; CDR3 protein: CASSQSIRDSLPYGYTF
J gene: TRBJ1-2; V gene: TRBV20-1; D gene: NA; clone size: many; CDR3 DNA: TGCAGTGCTAGTCGGGGGCTATGGGGCTACACCTTC; CDR3 protein: CSASRGLWGYTF
J gene: TRBJ1-1; V gene: TRBV5-1; D gene: NA; clone size: NA; CDR3 DNA: TGCGCCAGCAGCTTGGAGTTCACAGGGCTCCTAAACCCCAACACTGAAGCTTTCTTT; CDR3 protein: CASSLEFTGLLNPNTEAFF
J gene: TRBJ2-1; V gene: TRBV20-1; D gene: TRBD2; clone size: many; CDR3 DNA: TGCAGTGCTCCCCGGCTGGGACTAGCGACGAACAATGAGCAGTTCTTC; CDR3 protein: CSAPRLGLATNNEQFF
J gene: TRBJ2-1; V gene: TRBV7-6; D gene: NA; clone size: few; CDR3 DNA: TGTGCCAGCAGCTTAAGTCAAAACAATGAGCAGTTCTTC; CDR3 protein: CASSLSQNNEQFF
J gene: TRBJ1-2; V gene: TRBV20-1; D gene: TRBD1; clone size: many; CDR3 DNA: TGCAGTGCTTTACCGGGACAGGGGATCGGTGGCTACACCTTC; CDR3 protein: CSALPGQGIGGYTF
J gene: TRBJ1-1; V gene: TRBV7-9; D gene: NA; clone size: NA; CDR3 DNA: TGTGCCAGCAGCTTAGATCCCGTCGCGGCTGAAGCTTTCTTT; CDR3 protein: CASSLDPVAAEAFF
J gene: TRBJ1-1; V gene: TRBV4-1; D gene: NA; clone size: few; CDR3 DNA: TGCGCCAGCAGCCAAGATCGCGGGGTTGGTAGGGGCACTGAAGCTTTCTTT; CDR3 protein: CASSQDRGVGRGTEAFF
J gene: TRBJ2-7; V gene: TRBV21-1; D gene: NA; clone size: NA; CDR3 DNA: TGTGCCAGCAGCAACCCCCACAGGGGGCAAGACGAGCAGTACTTC; CDR3 protein: CASSNPHRGQDEQYF
J gene: TRBJ2-1; V gene: TRBV13; D gene: TRBD1; clone size: few; CDR3 DNA: TGTGCCAGCAGCTTAGATGGGACAGGGCCCAGGGCACGGGGAAATGAGCAGTTCTTC; CDR3 protein: CASSLDGTGPRARGNEQFF
J gene: TRBJ2-2; V gene: TRBV20-1; D gene: NA; clone size: many; CDR3 DNA: TGCAGTGCTAGTTCCCTAGCTCAGGGCACCGGGGAGCTGTTTTTT; CDR3 protein: CSASSLAQGTGELFF
J gene: TRBJ2-1; V gene: TRBV20-1; D gene: NA; clone size: many; CDR3 DNA: TGCAGTGCTTCCACAGGGCCGGCCTACAATGAGCAGTTCTTC; CDR3 protein: CSASTGPAYNEQFF
J gene: TRBJ2-5; V gene: TRBV9; D gene: NA; clone size: NA; CDR3 DNA: TGTGCCAGCAGCGAACAGGGGAGGGAGACCCAGTACTTC; CDR3 protein: CASSEQGRETQYF
J gene: TRBJ1-2; V gene: TRBV29-1; D gene: NA; clone size: many; CDR3 DNA: TGCAGCGGGAAAGCTAACTATGGCTACACCTTC; CDR3 protein: CSGKANYGYTF
J gene: TRBJ1-2; V gene: TRBV7-9; D gene: NA; clone size: few; CDR3 DNA: TGTGCCAGCAGCTTAGAGGACTTTTTGGACTACACCTTC; CDR3 protein: CASSLEDFLDYTF
J gene: TRBJ2-1; V gene: TRBV4-1; D gene: TRBD1; clone size: NA; CDR3 DNA: TGCGCCAGCAGCCAACTTGGACAGGTAGCTTTCTTGGAGCAGTTCTTC; CDR3 protein: CASSQLGQVAFLEQFF
J gene: TRBJ1-2; V gene: TRBV19; D gene: TRBD1; clone size: NA; CDR3 DNA: TGTGCCAGTAGCCGGGACAGGGCCGTACTAAACTATGGCTACACCTTC; CDR3 protein: CASSRDRAVLNYGYTF
J gene: TRBJ2-3; V gene: TRBV29-1; D gene: NA; clone size: NA; CDR3 DNA: TGCAGCGTTGTATCCGACACAGATACGCAGTATTTT; CDR3 protein: CSVVSDTDTQYF
J gene: TRBJ2-4; V gene: TRBV15; D gene: NA; clone size: few; CDR3 DNA: TGTGCCACCAGCAGAGGAGGGAAGGCCAAAAACATTCAGTACTTC; CDR3 protein: CATSRGGKAKNIQYF
J gene: TRBJ1-4; V gene: TRBV20-1; D gene: NA; clone size: NA; CDR3 DNA: TGCAGTGCTTCTGGGCAGGGTTGTGAAAAACTGTTTTTT; CDR3 protein: CSASGQGCEKLFF
J gene: TRBJ1-2; V gene: TRBV5-6; D gene: NA; clone size: many; CDR3 DNA: TGTGCCAGCAGCTTGGCCGGAAGTAACTATGGCTACACCTTC; CDR3 protein: CASSLAGSNYGYTF
J gene: TRBJ1-5; V gene: TRBV30; D gene: NA; clone size: many; CDR3 DNA: TGTGCCTGGAGTGGCGGGGAAAGTCAGCCCCAGCATTTT; CDR3 protein: CAWSGGESQPQHF
J gene: TRBJ1-2; V gene: TRBV25-1; D gene: NA; clone size: many; CDR3 DNA: TGTGCCAGCATGGGGCAGTCGGAGGGCTACACCTTC; CDR3 protein: CASMGQSEGYTF
J gene: TRBJ1-4; V gene: TRBV7-9; D gene: TRBD1; clone size: few; CDR3 DNA: TGTGCCAGCAGCCCCGGGACAGGGCCTAATGAAAAACTGTTTTTT; CDR3 protein: CASSPGTGPNEKLFF
J gene: TRBJ1-5; V gene: TRBV7-9; D gene: NA; clone size: many; CDR3 DNA: TGTGCCAGCAGCTTAGCAGGGCGGAATCAGCCCCAGCATTTT; CDR3 protein: CASSLAGRNQPQHF
J gene: TRBJ2-4; V gene: TRBV20-1; D gene: TRBD2; clone size: many; CDR3 DNA: TGCGCCCCGAGCGGGGGGCTAGCCAAAAACATTCAGTACTTC; CDR3 protein: CAPSGGLAKNIQYF
J gene: TRBJ1-1; V gene: TRBV7-9; D gene: NA; clone size: NA; CDR3 DNA: TGTGCCAGCACCAATTCACAGGGCTCTGAAGCTTTCTTT; CDR3 protein: CASTNSQGSEAFF
J gene: TRBJ2-6; V gene: TRBV20-1; D gene: TRBD1; clone size: NA; CDR3 DNA: TGCAGTGCTCCACTTACAGGGGTTGGAGCCAACGTCCTGACTTTC; CDR3 protein: CSAPLTGVGANVLTF
J gene: TRBJ2-3; V gene: TRBV10-3; D gene: NA; clone size: few; CDR3 DNA: TGTGCCATCAATCCAGGCAGGAGCACAGATACGCAGTATTTT; CDR3 protein: CAINPGRSTDTQYF
J gene: TRBJ1-1; V gene: TRBV20-1; D gene: NA; clone size: many; CDR3 DNA: TGCAGTGCTAGAGATGCACAGGGAGACACTGAAGCTTTCTTT; CDR3 protein: CSARDAQGDTEAFF
J gene: TRBJ2-7; V gene: TRBV7-2; D gene: NA; clone size: many; CDR3 DNA: TGTGCCAGCAGCTTAAGGGGCTCCGCCGACGAGCAGTACTTC; CDR3 protein: CASSLRGSADEQYF
J gene: TRBJ1-5; V gene: TRBV12-3/TRBV12-4; D gene: NA; clone size: few; CDR3 DNA: TGTGCCAGCAGTGGGGCCCGATATCAGCCCCAGCATTTT; CDR3 protein: CASSGARYQPQHF
J gene: TRBJ2-3; V gene: TRBV7-2; D gene: NA; clone size: NA; CDR3 DNA: TGTGCCAGCAGCTCCACAGGGCCCGGGGATACGCAGTATTTT; CDR3 protein: CASSSTGPGDTQYF
J gene: TRBJ1-5; V gene: TRBV24-1; D gene: NA; clone size: NA; CDR3 DNA: TGTGCCACCAGTGACCGGACGGTTAATCAGCCCCAGCATTTT; CDR3 protein: CATSDRTVNQPQHF
J gene: TRBJ2-7; V gene: TRBV30; D gene: NA; clone size: NA; CDR3 DNA: TGTGCCTGGGCCGGGGCTTACGAGCAGTACTTC; CDR3 protein: CAWAGAYEQYF
J gene: TRBJ1-1; V gene: TRBV20-1; D gene: NA; clone size: many; CDR3 DNA: TGCAGTGCTAGAGAAAAGAGAGGGGACACTGAAGCTTTCTTT; CDR3 protein: CSAREKRGDTEAFF